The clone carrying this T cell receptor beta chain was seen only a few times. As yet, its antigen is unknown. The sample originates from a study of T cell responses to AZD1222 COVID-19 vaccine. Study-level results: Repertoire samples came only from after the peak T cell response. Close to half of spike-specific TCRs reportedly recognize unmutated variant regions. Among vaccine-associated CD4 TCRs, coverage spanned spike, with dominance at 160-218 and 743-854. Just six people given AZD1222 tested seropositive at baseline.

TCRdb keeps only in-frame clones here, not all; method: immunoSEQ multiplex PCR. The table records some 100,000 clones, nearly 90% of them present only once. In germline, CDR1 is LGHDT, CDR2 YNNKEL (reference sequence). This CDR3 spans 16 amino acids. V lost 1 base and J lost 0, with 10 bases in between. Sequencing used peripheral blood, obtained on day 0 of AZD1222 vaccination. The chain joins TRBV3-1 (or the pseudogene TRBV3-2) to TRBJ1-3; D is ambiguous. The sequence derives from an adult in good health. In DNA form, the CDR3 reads TGTGCCAGCAGCCAAGTGCGGGTTCACTCTGGAAACACCATATATTTT. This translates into CASSQVRVHSGNTIYF.